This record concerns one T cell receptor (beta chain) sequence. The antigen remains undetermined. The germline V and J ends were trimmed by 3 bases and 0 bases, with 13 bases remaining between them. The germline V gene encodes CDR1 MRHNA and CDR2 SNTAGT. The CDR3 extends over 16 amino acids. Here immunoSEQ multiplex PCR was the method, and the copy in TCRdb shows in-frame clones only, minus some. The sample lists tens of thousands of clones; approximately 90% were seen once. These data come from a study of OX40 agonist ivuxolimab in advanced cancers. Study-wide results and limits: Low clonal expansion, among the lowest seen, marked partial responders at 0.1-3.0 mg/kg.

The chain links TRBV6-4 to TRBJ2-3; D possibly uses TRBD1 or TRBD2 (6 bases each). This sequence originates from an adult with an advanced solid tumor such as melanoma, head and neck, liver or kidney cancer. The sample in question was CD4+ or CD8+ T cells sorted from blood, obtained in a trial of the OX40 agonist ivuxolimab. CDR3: CASSESWGASTDTQYF. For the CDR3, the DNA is TGTGCCAGCAGTGAATCCTGGGGGGCTAGCACAGATACGCAGTATTTT.